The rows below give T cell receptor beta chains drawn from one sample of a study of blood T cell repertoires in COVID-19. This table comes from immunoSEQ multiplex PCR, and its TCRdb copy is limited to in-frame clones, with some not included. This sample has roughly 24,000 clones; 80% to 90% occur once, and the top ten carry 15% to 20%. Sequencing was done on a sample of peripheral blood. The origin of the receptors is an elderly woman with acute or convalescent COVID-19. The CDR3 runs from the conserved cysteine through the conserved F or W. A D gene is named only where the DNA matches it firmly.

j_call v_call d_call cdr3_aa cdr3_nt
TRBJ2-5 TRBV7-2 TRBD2 CASSARGGLAGDQETQYF TGTGCCAGCAGCGCTCGGGGTGGACTAGCGGGAGATCAAGAGACCCAGTACTTC
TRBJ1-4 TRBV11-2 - CASSLARDEKLFF TGTGCCAGCAGCTTAGCCAGGGATGAAAAACTGTTTTTT
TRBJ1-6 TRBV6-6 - CASRTQAGANSPLHF TGTGCCAGCAGGACCCAAGCAGGGGCCAATTCACCCCTCCACTTT
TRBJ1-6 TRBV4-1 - CASSHRQANNSPLHF TGCGCCAGCAGCCATCGACAGGCGAATAATTCACCCCTCCACTTT
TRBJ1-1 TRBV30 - CAWSVRRVGTEAFF TGTGCCTGGAGTGTAAGGCGGGTTGGCACTGAAGCTTTCTTT
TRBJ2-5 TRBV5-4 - CASSLEGADETQYF TGTGCCAGCAGCTTGGAAGGAGCGGATGAGACCCAGTACTTC
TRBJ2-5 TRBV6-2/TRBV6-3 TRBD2 CASSYGGGETQYF TGTGCCAGCAGTTACGGCGGGGGGGAGACCCAGTACTTC
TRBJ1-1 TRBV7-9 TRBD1 CASSSITGDTEAFF TGTGCCAGCAGCTCTATAACAGGGGACACTGAAGCTTTCTTT
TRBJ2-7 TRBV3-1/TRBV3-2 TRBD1 CASSLRPTGAPEQYF TGTGCCAGCAGTCTTCGCCCGACAGGGGCCCCCGAGCAGTACTTC
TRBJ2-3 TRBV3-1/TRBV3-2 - CASSRKARGITDTQYF TGTGCCAGCAGTCGAAAAGCACGGGGGATCACAGATACGCAGTATTTT
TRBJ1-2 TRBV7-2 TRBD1 CASSPGGIYGYTF TGTGCCAGCAGCCCAGGGGGCATCTATGGCTACACCTTC
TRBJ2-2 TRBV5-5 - CASSLITGSGELFF TGTGCCAGCAGCTTAATCACGGGGAGCGGGGAGCTGTTTTTT
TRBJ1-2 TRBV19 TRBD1 CASTAPDRGSGYTF TGTGCCAGTACCGCCCCCGACAGGGGGTCCGGCTACACCTTC
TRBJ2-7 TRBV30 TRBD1 CAWEKTGAHEQYF TGTGCCTGGGAGAAAACAGGGGCCCACGAGCAGTACTTC
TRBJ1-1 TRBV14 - CASSQDLTRNTEAFF TGTGCCAGCAGCCAGGATTTGACAAGGAACACTGAAGCTTTCTTT